This paragraph covers one T cell receptor (beta chain) sequence. One end of the junction varies from germline; a read error may be responsible. The data derive from a study of regulatory T cells in long-lasting Graves disease. Arm-PCR of CDR3 regions with iRepertoire HTBI primers generated TCR beta libraries. TCRdb fed the multiplex PCR reads into MiXCR, producing one record per CDR3 protein. The repertoire holds some 500,000 distinct CDR3 sequences, with roughly 14% as singletons. Regarding time point: newly diagnosed GD, antithyroid drugs for less than 3 months. From PBMCs, RNA was extracted and then used to make the TCR library. The sample also formed part of further work on T cells in Graves' hyperthyroidism and ophthalmopathy.

This receptor was identified in a man aged 30-40 years with Graves disease. The source material was peripheral blood mononuclear cells (PBMCs), sampled at new diagnosis, from a patient treated with antithyroid drugs.

The DNA of the CDR3 is TGCGCCAGCAGTCCTGGACAGGGGGGGGCCTACGAGCGGTACTTC. It yields the protein CASSPGQGGAYERYF. This chain uses TRBV5-1 with TRBJ2-7; TRBD1 matches 10 bases. The V gene's germline CDR1 is SGHRS and CDR2 YFSETQ. The CDR3 covers 15 residues.